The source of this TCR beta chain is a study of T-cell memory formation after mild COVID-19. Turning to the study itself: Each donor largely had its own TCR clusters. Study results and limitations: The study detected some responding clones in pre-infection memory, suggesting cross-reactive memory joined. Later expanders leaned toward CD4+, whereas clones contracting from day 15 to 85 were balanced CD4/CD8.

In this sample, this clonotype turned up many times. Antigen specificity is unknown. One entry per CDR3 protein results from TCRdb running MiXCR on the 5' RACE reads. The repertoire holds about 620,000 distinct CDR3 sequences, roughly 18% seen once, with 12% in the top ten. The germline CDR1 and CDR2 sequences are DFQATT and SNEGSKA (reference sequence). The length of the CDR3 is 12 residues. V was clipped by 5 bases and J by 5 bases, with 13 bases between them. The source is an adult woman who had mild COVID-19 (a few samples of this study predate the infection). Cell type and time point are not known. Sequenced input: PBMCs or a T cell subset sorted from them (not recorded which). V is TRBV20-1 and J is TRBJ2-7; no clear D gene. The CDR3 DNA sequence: TGCAGTGCTGCCGTCCGGCTTAACGAGCAGTACTTC. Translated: CSAAVRLNEQYF.